This T cell receptor beta chain was profiled in a study of beta chain features in type 1 diabetes listed by TCRdb under 2018. Concerning the study at large: Patients and healthy donors did not differ in mean age, gender distribution, total cell number or subset yield. Regulatory and stem cell-like memory subsets were isolated from only 8 patients and roughly 8 healthy donors, whereas naive and central memory subsets came from all 30 or so donors. In the study, TCRB repertoires of sorted circulating CD4+ T cell subsets from recently diagnosed type 1 diabetes patients were compared with those of matched healthy donors. A total of roughly 110 million sorted cells were examined across all samples, and the number of cells per subset was strongly correlated with RNA yield.

General conclusions and limits of the study: Because cDNA was sequenced instead of genomic DNA, highly expressing activated cells could be over-represented, though the groups showed no difference in activation or CD3 levels. Shorter templates might have been favored by PCR, but patient and control samples were amplified and corrected together, so both groups would have been affected equally by any skew. Naive, central memory and regulatory TCRB repertoires appeared to be more similar among patients than among healthy donors. Fewer insertions and more nucleotide deletions at VDJ recombination sites were observed in patients with type 1 diabetes, implying thymic rearrangement abnormalities. In all four CD4+ subsets, TCRB CDR3 length was moderately but significantly shorter in type 1 diabetes patients. HLA sub-analyses involved small numbers of individuals, so any influence of HLA type on TCRB rearrangement remained unresolved.

Taken from cysteine to phenylalanine, the CDR3 has 14 residues. Only the CDR3 portion is preserved as DNA: 42 bases, with reading frame beginning at the first base. In the germline V gene (reference sequence), CDR1 corresponds to MNHNY and CDR2 to SVGAGI. Trimming removed 6 bases from V and 2 bases from J, leaving 12 bases between the germline ends. Each donor gave one peripheral blood draw, averaging about 100 mL, which was collected into heparinised tubes. Using a panel that included CD45RO, CCR7, CD25, CD127, CD95 and CD27, naive, central memory, regulatory and stem cell-like memory CD4+ T cells were sorted on a BD FACSAria II. Purity was above 98% for every sorted population. Right away, PBMCs were isolated by Lymphoprep density gradient centrifugation and were stained directly, with no culture step. Samples were stained and sorted in pairs, with one healthy donor and one patient per experiment, so that batch effects were minimized.

In regard to this clone: No antigen is known for it. No much larger clone is present one base from it, and per-base qualities are unavailable.

All of the isolated RNA was reverse transcribed with the High Capacity cDNA Reverse Transcription Kit, so expressed TCRB transcripts were sequenced. Deep immunoSEQ sequencing was performed on naive, central memory and regulatory T cell samples, with an average of roughly 3.6 million total reads per sample. After sorted cells were lysed in RLT buffer, RNA was extracted with DNase-treated RNeasy Micro or Mini kits, with the choice depending on cell number. To prevent cross-contamination, each cell subset was processed individually, whereas patient and healthy donor samples were processed jointly. The immunoSEQ multiplex PCR was used to amplify TCRB sequences from cDNA, yielding 87-bp fragments that span the CDR3 region. The amplicons were sequenced using the Illumina HiSeq platform. Under the source paper's analysis protocol: PCR bias was corrected computationally using synthetic template baselines, and reads within Hamming distance 2 were collapsed, with unmergeable singletons discarded. Reads were aligned against IMGT so that V, D and J genes, CDR3 length and insertions or deletions at six rearrangement sites could be assigned. Within each subset, clonotype counts were normalized to sorted cell number, after which true diversity and Gini coefficients were computed with the tcR R package. Repertoire sharing was quantified using the overlap coefficient calculated on TCRB nucleotide sequences. TCRdb carries this immuneACCESS record with in-frame sequences only. Its versions omit some clonotypes, under half of them owing to an unresolved V gene in the studies checked, with the rest unexplained. That table furnishes V, J and clone size, whereas the DNA furnished D and trimming. This sample gives 240,000 or so clones in total; 25% to 35% of them show up just once. Approximately 4% of the sample comes from the top ten.

Sequenced input: central memory CD4+ T cells from blood. This TCR came from a man aged 30-40 years in good health. The chain joins TRBV6-6 to TRBJ2-3; the D gene is tentatively TRBD1 or TRBD2, each matching 6 bases. The CDR3 reads CASSPPGATDTQYF. The bases read TGTGCCAGCAGCCCCCCGGGGGCCACAGATACGCAGTATTTT.